This entry concerns a single T cell receptor (beta chain). This entry comes from a study of blood T cell repertoires in COVID-19. Turning to the study itself: Spain, Italy and the United States supplied samples that represented acute and convalescent COVID-19. In each case, the material was cDNA or gDNA derived from T cells, B-cell-depleted T cells, or PBMCs.

Per the original data handling: Estimated nucleated cell counts came from reference gene primer amplification. TCRdb keeps only in-frame clones here, not all; method: immunoSEQ multiplex PCR. For V, J and clone size, that table is used; D and trimming come from the DNA. The data show 200,000 to 300,000 clones, with 84% seen just once and about 1.5% held by the top ten. Unmatched junction bases numbered 9, after V lost 7 bases and J lost 8 bases. CDR1 is SQVTM, CDR2 ANQGSEA, per germline. The CDR3 sequence is 12 residues long. The clonotype was recovered from a woman aged 40 to 49 who had recovered from COVID-19. The material sequenced was peripheral blood. V and J are TRBV29-1 and TRBJ1-1; 8 positions match TRBD1. CDR3 nucleotides: TGCAGCGGGAGCCCCGGGACAGGCGAAGCTTTCTTT. Residues: CSGSPGTGEAFF.